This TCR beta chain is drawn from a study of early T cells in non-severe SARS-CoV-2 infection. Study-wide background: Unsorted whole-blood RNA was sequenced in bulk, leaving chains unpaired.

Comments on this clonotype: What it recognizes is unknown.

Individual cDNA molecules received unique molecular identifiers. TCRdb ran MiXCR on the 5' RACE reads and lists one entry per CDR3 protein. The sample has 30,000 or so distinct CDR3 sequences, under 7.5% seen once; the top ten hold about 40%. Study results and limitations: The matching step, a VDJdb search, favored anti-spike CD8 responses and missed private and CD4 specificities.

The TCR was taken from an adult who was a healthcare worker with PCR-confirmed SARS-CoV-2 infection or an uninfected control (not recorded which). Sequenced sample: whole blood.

CDR3 sequence reads: CASSDTSYNQPQHF. CDR3 DNA sequence: TGTGCCAGCAGCGACACAAGTTACAATCAGCCCCAGCATTTT. V and J are TRBV7-2 and TRBJ1-5; D is ambiguous. CDR3 length equals 14 residues. Germline values: CDR1 SGHTA, CDR2 FQGNSA. With 5 bases removed from V and 3 bases from J, the gap between germline ends came to 11 bases.